This T cell receptor (beta chain) was recovered during a study of cytomegalovirus exposure and HLA in healthy donors. On the study more broadly: Inside one of the first data releases sat tens of millions of unique TCRs taken from HLA-typed donors. General study points: Follow-up analysis later connected one missense variant in DCLRE1C with trimming of TCR beta V- and J-genes.

Of note for this clone: The antigen is not known.

In the PCR, 60 Vbeta and 13 Jbeta primers were used. TCRdb's table, derived via immunoSEQ multiplex PCR, lists solely in-frame clones and lacks some. The sample has around 150,000 clones, around 76% seen once; the top ten hold over 6%. Germline assignment: CDR1 KGHSH and CDR2 LQKENI. After removal of 3 bases from V and 5 bases from J, the junction contained 6 bases not matched to a gene. This CDR3 is built from 14 residues. Each of the donors was a healthy bone marrow donor. These donors counted as nominally healthy when sampled, but unrecorded immune exposures were likely. The chain recombines TRBV18 with TRBJ2-5; 7 bases are shared with TRBD2. The sample comprised PBMCs. This TCR was sampled from a middle-aged man in good health and CMV-seropositive. DNA of the CDR3: TGTGCCAGCTCACCGGGACTACTGGGGGAGACCCAGTACTTC. Encoded protein: CASSPGLLGETQYF.